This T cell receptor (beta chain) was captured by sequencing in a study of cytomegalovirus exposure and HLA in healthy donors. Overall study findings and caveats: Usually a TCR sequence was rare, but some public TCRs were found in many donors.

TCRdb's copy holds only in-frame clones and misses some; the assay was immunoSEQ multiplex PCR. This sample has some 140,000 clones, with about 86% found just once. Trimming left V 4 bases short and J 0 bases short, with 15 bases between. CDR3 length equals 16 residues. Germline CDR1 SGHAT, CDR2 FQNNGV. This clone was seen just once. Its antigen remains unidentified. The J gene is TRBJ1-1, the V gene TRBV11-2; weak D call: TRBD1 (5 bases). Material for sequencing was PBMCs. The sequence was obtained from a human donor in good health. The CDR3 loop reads CASSSDSRRMNTEAFF. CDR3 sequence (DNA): TGTGCCAGCAGCTCCGACAGCAGGAGAATGAACACTGAAGCTTTCTTT.